This TCR beta chain is drawn from a study of glioma-infiltrating T cells after dendritic cell vaccination. Whole-study context: Dendritic cell vaccination trial patients had either newly diagnosed or recurrent glioblastoma. Autologous tumor lysate-pulsed dendritic cell vaccination was given between about 2002 and 2012. Three intradermal dendritic cell vaccine injections were given every two weeks.

As for time point: after dendritic cell vaccination, including at tumor progression/relapse. This table comes from immunoSEQ multiplex PCR, and its TCRdb copy is limited to in-frame clones, with some not included. The sample carries over 65,000 clones, around 84% recorded once. Sequenced here: blood, sampled after dendritic cell vaccination. The receptor was isolated from a human donor with glioblastoma.

The DNA for the CDR3 is TGTGCCAGCAGCTTGGGGGGGCAGGGAGAGACCCAGTACTTC. This codes for CASSLGGQGETQYF. The rearrangement uses TRBV7-9 and TRBJ2-5; D might be TRBD2 (7 bases). Per germline, CDR1 SEHNR and CDR2 FQNEAQ (reference sequence). This CDR3 is 14 amino acids long. V lost 3 bases and J 4 bases, leaving 12 bases between the germline ends.